This T cell receptor beta chain was identified during a study of cytomegalovirus exposure and HLA in healthy donors. The primer mix had 60 Vbeta and 13 Jbeta primers. Clones were read by immunoSEQ multiplex PCR, and TCRdb kept only the in-frame ones, dropping some. The repertoire holds under 200,000 clones, over 65% seen once, with under 4% in the top ten. Whole-study results and caveats: In a later analysis, HLA-associated beta chains showed higher expansion and lower generation probabilities than comparable chains. In a later analysis, TCR beta V- and J-gene trimming showed a link to a missense DCLRE1C variant.

A note on this clone: Its cognate antigen is unknown.

The CDR3 consists of 14 residues. V dropped 2 bases and J dropped 1 base, with 8 bases sitting between them. Germline CDR1 MNHEY, CDR2 SVGAGI. This clonotype originated in a woman aged 40 to 49 in good health and CMV-seronegative. Sequencing was performed on PBMCs. The chain couples TRBV6-5 to TRBJ1-1; no reliable D call. CDR3 bases: TGTGCCAGCAGTTACGGCGGGGAGAACACTGAAGCTTTCTTT. It codes for CASSYGGENTEAFF.